This T cell receptor beta chain was profiled in a study of T cells in Graves' hyperthyroidism and ophthalmopathy. Study conclusions and caveats: Researchers found most expanded thyroid clonotypes above 0.001 in blood as well. Researchers report that a 13 V-J model separated ophthalmopathy from stable hyperthyroidism.

The CDR3 contains 13 residues. Germline loops: CDR1 SGHRS, CDR2 YFSETQ. Pregnant or lactating patients were excluded, as were those with uncontrolled infection or other autoimmune disease. Clinicians diagnosed patients from clinical symptoms, serum thyroxine and TRAb, thyroid ultrasound and orbital computed tomography. A word on this clonotype: As yet, its antigen is unknown. At one end the junction does not follow the germline gene, possibly because of a read error.

RNA transcripts were the template for amplifying TCR beta CDR3 regions. RT-PCR in the first round (using the HTBI primer set) targeted the TCR CDR3. TCRdb itself ran the multiplex PCR reads through MiXCR, one entry per CDR3 protein. This table has hundreds of thousands of distinct CDR3 sequences, nearly 45% appearing once. What was sequenced was peripheral blood or thyroid tissue (not recorded which). The receptor was derived from an adult man with Graves' disease, either hyperthyroidism or ophthalmopathy (not recorded which). V gene TRBV5-1 combines with J gene TRBJ2-5; 10 bases are a match to TRBD2. The CDR3: CASSFSGGALRHF. The CDR3 DNA follows: TGCGCCAGCAGCTTCAGCGGGGGGGCACTCCGGCACTTC. Full variable domain (rest looked up from reference TRBV5-1 and TRBJ2-5): KAGVTQTPRYLIKTRGQQVTLSCSPISGHRSVSWYQQTPGQGLQFLFEYFSETQRNKGNFPGRFSGRQFSNSRSEMNVSTLELGDSALYLCASSFSGGALRHFGPGTRLLVL.